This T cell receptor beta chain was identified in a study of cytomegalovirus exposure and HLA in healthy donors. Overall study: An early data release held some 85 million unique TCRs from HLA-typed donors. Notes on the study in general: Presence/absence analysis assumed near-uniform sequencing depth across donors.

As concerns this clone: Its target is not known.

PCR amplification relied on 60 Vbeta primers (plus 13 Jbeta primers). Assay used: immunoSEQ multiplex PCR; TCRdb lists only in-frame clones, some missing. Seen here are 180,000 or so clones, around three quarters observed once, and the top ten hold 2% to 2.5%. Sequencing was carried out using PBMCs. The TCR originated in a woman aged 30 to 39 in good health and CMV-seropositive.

This chain's CDR3 is CAISVAGGDNEQFF. As DNA, the CDR3 is TGTGCCATCAGTGTAGCGGGGGGGGACAATGAGCAGTTCTTC. This chain links TRBV10-3 with TRBJ2-1; TRBD2 matches at 11 bases. There are 14 residues in the CDR3. Germline CDR1 reads ENHRY; CDR2 reads SYGVKD. Trimming took 4 bases from V and 5 from J; bases not matched to a gene: 1.